This entry lists 23 T cell receptor beta chains sequenced from one sample in a study of T cells after yellow fever vaccination. TCRdb analysed the 5' RACE reads with MiXCR anew, one entry per CDR3 protein. The sample has about 110,000 distinct CDR3 sequences; 6.5% to 9% are singletons. Sample: CD8+ T cells sorted from PBMCs, taken 45 days after the yellow fever booster vaccination. The receptors shown here come from a man younger than 45 who received the YFV17D yellow fever vaccine.

This clonotype appeared many times. The chain employs TRBV28 and TRBJ2-1; the match to TRBD2 covers 10 bases. The V gene's germline CDR1 is MDHEN and CDR2 SYDVKM. The V gene end was trimmed by 2 bases and the J gene end by 0 bases; junction bases not matched to a gene: 4. The CDR3 is 17 residues long. CDR3: CASSLDSSGSSYNEQFF. CDR3 in DNA: TGTGCCAGCAGTTTAGACTCTAGCGGGAGCTCCTACAATGAGCAGTTCTTC.

This clonotype was seen many times. This chain uses TRBV27 with TRBJ2-7; D unclear. Trimming cost V 9 bases and J 3 bases, with 6 bases left between them. Germline V gives CDR1 MNHEY, CDR2 SMNVEV (reference sequence). The CDR3 extends over 10 amino acids. The CDR3 DNA reads TGTGCCAGTGGCTTCTACGAGCAGTACTTC. This encodes CASGFYEQYF.

This sequence joins TRBV7-9 and TRBJ2-7; D not resolved. The CDR3 has 17 amino acids. V was pared by 4 bases and J by 5 bases, with 24 bases between. Germline V gene sequence: CDR1 SEHNR, CDR2 FQNEAQ (reference sequence). As DNA, the CDR3 is TGTGCCAGCAGCTCCAATTTCCGCTCGGAAACAGTCCACGAGCAGTACTTC. Residues: CASSSNFRSETVHEQYF.

On this clonotype: It may be a read error: a sequence one base away is much more abundant. V usage is TRBV29-1 and J usage is TRBJ2-2; D is uncertain. This CDR3 has 13 amino acids. CDR1 is SQVTM and CDR2 is ANQGSEA in the germline V gene. CDR3 sequence: CSVGEGLTRELFF. Written as DNA, the CDR3 is TGCAGCGTTGGAGAAGGGCTCACCCGGGAGCTGTTTTTT.

The table lists this clonotype with many counts. This rearrangement joins TRBV5-1 to TRBJ2-7; D may be TRBD1 or TRBD2 (6 bases each). The CDR3 runs to 14 residues. Between the trimmed V and J ends, which lost 3 bases and 2 bases, there was a span of 12 bases. Germline CDR1 is SGHRS and CDR2 is YFSETQ. CDR3 DNA sequence: TGCGCCAGCAGCTCGCGGGACAAGGCCTACGAGCAGTACTTC. This gives the protein CASSSRDKAYEQYF.

The chain combines TRBV28 with TRBJ1-1, with no clear D. CDR1 is MDHEN and CDR2 is SYDVKM in the germline V gene. This CDR3 region has 10 residues. The CDR3 sequence: CGVGNTEAFF. The CDR3 coding sequence is TGTGGAGTGGGGAACACTGAAGCTTTCTTT.

This clonotype was counted at least ten times. The chain employs TRBV27 and TRBJ2-4, with 7 positions matching TRBD2. V was clipped by 4 bases and J by 5 bases; unmatched bases: 11. Germline CDR1 MNHEY, CDR2 SMNVEV (reference sequence). This CDR3 is built from 16 residues. The CDR3 DNA reads as TGTGCCAGCAGTTGGATCCTCCCTAGCGGCGAAAACATTCAGTACTTC. It encodes CASSWILPSGENIQYF.

This clonotype was recorded a few times. The rearrangement uses TRBV27 and TRBJ2-1; D call uncertain. Trimming stripped 7 bases from V and 3 bases from J, with 7 bases between. This CDR3 region has 12 residues. Germline assignment: CDR1 MNHEY and CDR2 SMNVEV (reference sequence). CDR3 sequence reads: CASTGNYNEQFF. The CDR3 nucleotides are TGTGCCAGCACCGGAAACTACAATGAGCAGTTCTTC.

The genes are TRBV7-9 and TRBJ2-5, with D possibly being TRBD2 (6 bases). CDR3 size: 14 residues. The germline V gene encodes CDR1 SEHNR and CDR2 FQNEAQ (reference sequence). Trimming stripped 1 base from V and 2 bases from J, with 8 bases between. The DNA for the CDR3 is TGTGCCAGCAGCTTAGAGGAGGGACAAGAGACCCAGTACTTC. This encodes CASSLEEGQETQYF.

In this sample, this clonotype turned up many times. The chain joins TRBV21-1 to TRBJ2-5. TRBV21-1 represents a pseudogene. CDR3 length equals 14 residues. CDR3 DNA: TGTGCCAGCAGCAAAATAAGAAACCAAGAGACCCAGTACTTC. Translated, it gives CASSKIRNQETQYF.

This clonotype has a count of ten or more. CDR3 residues: CSIWRGGGHEQYF. CDR3 DNA sequence: TGCAGCATATGGCGGGGAGGGGGACACGAGCAGTACTTC. This chain connects TRBV29-1 to TRBJ2-7, with D possibly TRBD2 on 7 matching bases. Trimming cost V 8 bases and J 5 bases, with 19 bases left between them. Germline V gene sequence: CDR1 SQVTM, CDR2 ANQGSEA. The CDR3 sequence is 13 residues long.

This clonotype came up many times. The chain combines TRBV11-2 with TRBJ2-5; D ambiguous. This CDR3 contains 13 residues. The germline V gene has CDR1 SGHAT and CDR2 FQNNGV. V lost 4 bases and J lost 7, with 13 bases in between. CDR3 sequence reads: CASSSDPVGTQYF. The DNA for the CDR3 is TGTGCCAGCAGCTCTGACCCCGTAGGGACCCAGTACTTC.

This clonotype was counted between two and nine times. V usage is TRBV27 and J usage is TRBJ2-7; D remains ambiguous. The germline V gene has CDR1 MNHEY and CDR2 SMNVEV (reference sequence). Trimming removed 8 bases at V and 0 bases at J, with 8 bases between. The CDR3 spans 12 residues. CDR3 protein: CASSPFSYEQYF. DNA of the CDR3: TGTGCCAGCTCCCCGTTCTCCTACGAGCAGTACTTC.

V is TRBV5-4 and J is TRBJ2-1, with D possibly matching TRBD2 (5 bases). The CDR3 runs 13 residues. V lost 3 bases to trimming and J lost 7 bases, with 11 bases between them. Germline V gives CDR1 SGHNT, CDR2 YYREEE (reference sequence). The CDR3 sequence: CASSYSLGNEQFF. CDR3 DNA: TGTGCCAGCAGCTACTCACTAGGGAATGAGCAGTTCTTC.

This clonotype came up a few times. V and J are TRBV6-1 and TRBJ2-7, with D perhaps given as TRBD1 or TRBD2 (5 bases each). The CDR3 contains 15 residues. V dropped 6 bases and J dropped 6 bases, with 21 bases sitting between them. Germline V gene data show CDR1 as MNHNS and CDR2 as SASEGT. For the CDR3, the DNA is TGTGCCAGCAGCACTACCTCGGGGCTAGCCGGCGAGCAGTACTTC. Amino acids: CASSTTSGLAGEQYF.

This clonotype was picked up many times. This chain links TRBV3-1 with TRBJ2-1; 16 nucleotides line up with TRBD2. V lost 4 bases to trimming and J lost 0 bases; unmatched junction nucleotides: 6. The CDR3 length is 19 residues. Germline lookup yields CDR1 LGHDT and CDR2 YNNKEL (reference sequence). DNA for the CDR3: TGTGCCAGCAGCCTAGTGGGACTAGCGGGAGGGGACTCCTACAATGAGCAGTTCTTC. Encoded protein: CASSLVGLAGGDSYNEQFF.

This clonotype was counted at least ten times. The CDR3 DNA sequence: TGCGCCAGCAGCCGAAGGACTAGCGGGAACTACGAGCAGTACTTC. Translating gives CASSRRTSGNYEQYF. The J gene is TRBJ2-7, the V gene TRBV5-1, with 12 bases aligning to TRBD2. This CDR3 is 15 amino acids long. Trimming took 4 bases from V and 3 from J; bases not matched to a gene: 5. Germline CDR1 reads SGHRS; CDR2 reads YFSETQ. Together with reference TRBV5-1 and TRBJ2-7, the CDR3 gives the full variable domain: KAGVTQTPRYLIKTRGQQVTLSCSPISGHRSVSWYQQTPGQGLQFLFEYFSETQRNKGNFPGRFSGRQFSNSRSEMNVSTLELGDSALYLCASSRRTSGNYEQYFGPGTRLTVT.

This clonotype was counted at least ten times. V usage is TRBV5-1 and J usage is TRBJ2-7; no firm D call. The germline V and J ends were trimmed by 4 bases and 1 base, with 6 bases remaining between them. The germline gives CDR1 SGHRS, CDR2 YFSETQ. CDR3 length equals 12 residues. The CDR3 sequence is CASSDRSYEQYF. The DNA of the CDR3 is TGCGCCAGCAGCGACCGGTCCTACGAGCAGTACTTC.

This clonotype was counted at least ten times. The chain employs TRBV25-1 and TRBJ2-7; D possibly corresponds to TRBD1 (6 bases). Germline values: CDR1 MGHDK, CDR2 SYGVNS. The V and J ends lost 4 bases and 6 bases respectively, with 10 bases between them. The CDR3 contains 12 residues. The CDR3 nucleotides are TGTGCCAGCAGTGTTACAGGGTCCGAGCAGTACTTC. This codes for CASSVTGSEQYF.

The V gene is TRBV12-3 or TRBV12-4, the J gene TRBJ2-5, with 8 nucleotides matching TRBD1. With 5 bases clipped from V and 5 bases from J, the junction kept 7 bases outside the gene matches. CDR3 length: 14 amino acids. CDR3 bases: TGTGCCAGCAGTCCAACTCAGGGGGCGGAGACCCAGTACTTC. Translating gives CASSPTQGAETQYF.

The chain uses TRBV13 and TRBJ1-4, with 8 bases matching TRBD1. CDR1 and CDR2 (germline): PRHDT, FYEKMQ (reference sequence). The CDR3 covers 18 residues. The J segment lost 1 base and the V segment lost 3 bases, leaving 10 bases of the junction unmatched. The CDR3 bases are TGTGCCAGCAGCTTTTCCTACCCAGGGGGCGGAACTAATGAAAAACTGTTTTTT. This gives the protein CASSFSYPGGGTNEKLFF.

There are a few counts of this clonotype. This rearrangement joins TRBV11-2 to TRBJ2-1; the match to TRBD2 covers 8 bases. Germline assignment: CDR1 SGHAT and CDR2 FQNNGV. The ends lost 4 bases at V and 4 bases at J; junction bases unmatched: 6. CDR3 length: 15 residues. Here the CDR3 DNA reads TGTGCCAGCAGCTCCGGAATAGCGGGATACAATGAGCAGTTCTTC. Amino acid sequence: CASSSGIAGYNEQFF.

In this sample, this clonotype turned up many times. V usage is TRBV7-6 and J usage is TRBJ2-3; possibly TRBD2 for D (5 bases). Trimming left V 5 bases short and J 1 base short, with 16 bases between. Looked up from germline, CDR1 is SGHVS and CDR2 is FNYEAQ. This CDR3 contains 16 residues. In nucleotides, the CDR3 is TGTGCCAGCAGCCCCAGCGCGGGTGGGGGCACAGATACGCAGTATTTT. This translates into CASSPSAGGGTDTQYF.